A selection of T cell receptor beta chains follows, all from one sample in a study of control samples from healthy donors and cancer patients. The protocol was immunoSEQ multiplex PCR, while the TCRdb copy is restricted to in-frame clones and leaves out a portion. The sample includes 99,000 or so clones, 83% of them seen just once. The sample consisted of blood. These receptors came from a woman aged 50 to 60 in good health. Each CDR3 is given with its conserved first and last residue. The D gene is left open where the match is weak.

V gene	D gene	J gene	CDR3 protein	CDR3 DNA
TRBV29-1	-	TRBJ1-2	CSVEGLGISLESGYTF	TGCAGCGTTGAAGGACTCGGCATCTCATTAGAGAGTGGCTACACCTTC
TRBV29-1	-	TRBJ1-2	CSAWGAGGYTF	TGCAGCGCGTGGGGAGCGGGTGGCTACACCTTC
TRBV2	-	TRBJ2-1	CASSSDSHNEQFF	TGTGCCAGCAGTAGTGACAGTCACAATGAGCAGTTCTTC
TRBV3-1/TRBV3-2	TRBD1	TRBJ2-1	CASSQGTGYTDEQFF	TGTGCCAGCAGCCAGGGGACAGGATATACCGATGAGCAGTTCTTC
TRBV28	-	TRBJ1-3	CASSLSGYGGNTIYF	TGTGCCAGCAGTTTATCAGGGTATGGAGGAAACACCATATATTTT
TRBV29-1	-	TRBJ1-2	CSASNINYGYTF	TGCAGCGCCTCGAACATCAACTATGGCTACACCTTC
TRBV7-9	TRBD1	TRBJ2-7	CASSLGRGTGDHEQYF	TGTGCCAGCAGCCTGGGTAGGGGGACAGGGGATCACGAGCAGTACTTC
TRBV6-2/TRBV6-3	-	TRBJ2-5	CASSYGVRRETQYF	TGTGCCAGCAGTTACGGGGTTAGGAGGGAGACCCAGTACTTC
TRBV24-1	TRBD2	TRBJ2-5	CATSVGDGLEETQYF	TGTGCCACCAGTGTGGGGGACGGACTAGAAGAGACCCAGTACTTC
TRBV25-1	-	TRBJ1-3	CASEIEGAGNTIYF	TGTGCCAGCGAAATTGAGGGGGCTGGAAACACCATATATTTT
TRBV5-6	-	TRBJ1-6	CASSLVQGGSPLHF	TGTGCCAGCAGCTTGGTTCAGGGAGGATCACCCCTCCACTTT
TRBV6-2/TRBV6-3	-	TRBJ1-5	CASSYPTPGTTNQPQHF	TGTGCCAGCAGTTACCCTACACCCGGGACGACGAATCAGCCCCAGCATTTT
TRBV20-1	-	TRBJ2-1	CSARDSRKQFF	TGCAGTGCTAGAGATTCCAGAAAGCAGTTCTTC
TRBV11-2	-	TRBJ1-5	CASSLEFVAVFNQPQHF	TGTGCCAGCAGCTTAGAATTTGTTGCAGTCTTCAATCAGCCCCAGCATTTT